This T cell receptor beta chain was documented in a study of blood T cell repertoires in COVID-19 (dated by TCRdb to the early 2020s). Study-level background: Samples from collaborators originated in the United States, Italy and Spain and spanned both the acute and convalescent phases of COVID-19. The prospective study material was composed of cDNA or gDNA derived from T cells, B-cell-depleted T cells, or PBMCs. Subjects who had been exposed to COVID-19, were actively infected with it, or had recovered from it provided the deeply sampled blood TCRbeta repertoires that made up the dataset. A freely available public database, intended as a resource for researchers studying the immune response to SARS-CoV-2, is where the repertoires were released. The samples were drawn from the first 160 participants of the ongoing ImmuneRACE study and from 1,254 subjects provided by 6 global collaborators. The sample metadata nearly always contained a de-identified subject ID, COVID-19 status, age in years and sex. Where HLA class I and class II types were available, the types were taken from metadata supplied by the sample provider, not from assay-based typing. Points the paper makes about the study in general: The amount of clinical and demographic metadata varied by source and participant and was provided uncurated.

Collaborating institutions collected whole blood in K2EDTA tubes following their own protocols. For TCRbeta analysis, collaborators shipped samples in one of three forms: frozen whole blood, isolated PBMCs, or DNA extracted from either of those sample types. Taken from the germline V gene, the CDR1 and CDR2 loops are MDHEN and SYDVKM. The trim is 5 bases for V and 9 bases for J, with a gap of 17 bases between the germline ends. Taken from cysteine to phenylalanine, the CDR3 has 14 residues. Only the CDR3 region is kept as DNA, spanning 42 bases read in frame from base 1. This clone was found once. Its recognized antigen is unknown. Base quality data are lacking; no much larger clone is found one base away. TCRbeta CDR3 regions were amplified from genomic DNA by means of the immunoSEQ Assay, a bias-controlled multiplex PCR. As for the authors' bioinformatics: Nucleated cell counts per sample were estimated from amplification of reference gene primers within the assay. Sequence reads were collapsed and filtered to measure the absolute abundance of every unique TCRbeta CDR3 rearrangement. For each sample, productive Simpson clonality was calculated as the square root of Simpson's diversity index across productive rearrangements. The source is immuneACCESS, and TCRdb retained only in-frame sequences with V and J called. Part of the clones is not carried over; for the studies checked, unresolved V genes explain less than half of this, and the remainder is unexplained. The V and J calls and clone size were taken over from that table, and D and trimming were inferred from the DNA. The sample table holds about 50,000 clones, of which approximately 85% were seen once. Of the sample, 6.5% falls within the top ten clones.

The TCR originated in a man between 60 and 70 years old with acute or convalescent COVID-19. Recombination connected TRBV28 to TRBJ1-5; TRBD1 could be the D gene, as 6 bases match. Sequencing was done on a sample of peripheral blood. The DNA sequence is given as TGTGCCAGCAGTCCCCAGGACAGTCCTCGGCCCCAGCATTTT. Translated, this gives CASSPQDSPRPQHF.